A selection of T cell receptor beta chains follows, all from one sample in a study of blood T cell repertoires in COVID-19. The assay was immunoSEQ multiplex PCR, and TCRdb's table has in-frame clones only and misses some. The repertoire holds about 200,000 clones, with more than 65% as singletons. Sequences were obtained from peripheral blood. The receptors were sampled from a woman of 80 years or more with acute or convalescent COVID-19. The CDR3 runs from the conserved cysteine through the conserved F or W. The order of the fields is V gene, clone size, D gene, J gene, CDR3 DNA, CDR3 protein. D genes are given only for firm matches. A clone size is listed for some rows: how often the clone was seen (once, few, many), or a class if it is expanded.

>TRBV6-5|.|.|TRBJ1-2
TGTGCCAGCAGAAACAGGGCTAACTATGGCTACACCTTC
CASRNRANYGYTF
>TRBV7-9|.|TRBD1|TRBJ1-4
TGTGCCAGCAGCCTCCGACAGGGGGTCACTAATGAAAAACTGTTTTTT
CASSLRQGVTNEKLFF
>TRBV11-3|once|.|TRBJ1-1
TGTGCCAGCAGCTTAGACGGGGGGATTACTGAAGCTTTCTTT
CASSLDGGITEAFF
>TRBV28|once|TRBD2|TRBJ2-1
TGTGCCAGCAGTCAGCGGGAGGGACACAATGAGCAGTTCTTC
CASSQREGHNEQFF
>TRBV5-6|.|TRBD1|TRBJ1-1
TGTGCCAGCAGCTTGGCCCTCAGGCAGGGGGAAGGCACTGAAGCTTTCTTT
CASSLALRQGEGTEAFF
>TRBV7-2|.|TRBD2|TRBJ2-1
TGTGCCAGCAGCTTGAGGACTAGCGGATCCTACAATGAGCAGTTCTTC
CASSLRTSGSYNEQFF
>TRBV7-9|.|TRBD1|TRBJ1-2
TGTGCCAGCAGCCAGGGCGGACAGGGAAGCTATGGCTACACCTTC
CASSQGGQGSYGYTF
>TRBV24-1|.|TRBD1|TRBJ1-4
TGTGCCACCAGGCGGACAGGGGGTGAAAAACTGTTTTTT
CATRRTGGEKLFF
>TRBV2|.|TRBD1|TRBJ1-6
TGTGCCAGCAGTCAAGACAGGGGGGGTTCACCCCTCCACTTT
CASSQDRGGSPLHF
>TRBV28|.|TRBD1|TRBJ1-2
TGTGCCAGCAGTTCAACAGGGGGCGCCGTGTATGGCTACACCTTC
CASSSTGGAVYGYTF
>TRBV19|once|TRBD1|TRBJ1-5
TGTGCCAGTAGTCTCACCGGGACAGGGGGATATCAGCCCCAGCATTTT
CASSLTGTGGYQPQHF
>TRBV7-9|.|TRBD1|TRBJ1-2
TGTGCCAGCAGCGAAGGACAGGGGGATTGGAATGGCTACACCTTC
CASSEGQGDWNGYTF
>TRBV5-1|.|.|TRBJ2-7
TGCGCCAGCAGCTTGGGTGACTACACGAGCGAGCAGTACTTC
CASSLGDYTSEQYF
>TRBV4-2|.|.|TRBJ1-2
TGTGCCAGCAGCCCAGATCAAGGTCGGGGAGGAGGCTACACCTTC
CASSPDQGRGGGYTF
>TRBV7-2|.|TRBD2|TRBJ2-1
TGTGCCAGCAGCTTTCGGACTAGCGCCACGAGGGAGCAGTTCTTC
CASSFRTSATREQFF
>TRBV19|.|.|TRBJ1-4
TGTGCCAGTACCCTTATGGCCACAACTAATGAAAAACTGTTTTTT
CASTLMATTNEKLFF
>TRBV3-1/TRBV3-2|.|.|TRBJ1-3
TGTGCCAGCAGCCTCACACACACTGGAAACACCATATATTTT
CASSLTHTGNTIYF
>TRBV19|.|.|TRBJ1-1
TGTGCCAGTAGTGGGGCCAGGGCGAACACTGAAGCTTTCTTT
CASSGARANTEAFF
>TRBV19|.|.|TRBJ1-4
TGTGCCAGTAGTTTGGGGCGACCTACTAATGAAAAACTGTTTTTT
CASSLGRPTNEKLFF
>TRBV5-1|.|.|TRBJ2-1
TGCGCCAGCAGCTTGGGATCAGGGGACAATGAGCAGTTCTTC
CASSLGSGDNEQFF
>TRBV19|.|.|TRBJ1-2
TGTGCCAGTAGTGATGTACAGAGAAGTGGTGGCTACACCTTC
CASSDVQRSGGYTF
>TRBV27|.|TRBD1|TRBJ2-7
TGTGCCAGCAGTTTAGGGGACAGGGGTTACGAGCAGTACTTC
CASSLGDRGYEQYF
>TRBV7-3|.|.|TRBJ1-5
TGTGCCAGCAGCTACCCCGGTCGACCCCAGCATTTT
CASSYPGRPQHF
>TRBV5-1|.|.|TRBJ2-1
TGCGCCAGCAGCTTGACGACTAGACTAGATGAGCAGTTCTTC
CASSLTTRLDEQFF
>TRBV6-5|.|.|TRBJ1-4
TGTGCCAGCAGGGGGGTGGCGGGGGAAAAACTGTTTTTT
CASRGVAGEKLFF
>TRBV4-1|.|TRBD2|TRBJ2-5
TGCGCCAGCAGCCAAGCTAGCGGGGGGCTCCAGGAGACCCAGTACTTC
CASSQASGGLQETQYF
>TRBV28|.|TRBD1|TRBJ1-2
TGTGCCAGCAGGGGACAGGCTAACTATGGCTACACCTTC
CASRGQANYGYTF
>TRBV10-2|many|.|TRBJ1-2
TGCGCCAGCAGTGCCCAGGGGCCATATGGCTACACCTTC
CASSAQGPYGYTF
>TRBV19|.|.|TRBJ2-7
TGTGCCAGTAGTACGGCGGTGGCCTACGAGCAGTACTTC
CASSTAVAYEQYF
>TRBV7-9|.|.|TRBJ2-2
TGTGCCAGCAGCCTCGGGACTCCCAGTGGCGCCGGGGAGCTGTTTTTT
CASSLGTPSGAGELFF
>TRBV5-1|.|.|TRBJ1-4
TGCGCCAGCAGACGGGAAGACACCCCAAATGAAAAACTGTTTTTT
CASRREDTPNEKLFF
>TRBV28|.|.|TRBJ1-3
TGTGCCAGCAGTACAGGGAGCTCTGGAAACACCATATATTTT
CASSTGSSGNTIYF
>TRBV29-1|.|.|TRBJ1-5
TGCAGCGTGTCGGGACACAGCAATCAGCCCCAGCATTTT
CSVSGHSNQPQHF
>TRBV5-6|.|.|TRBJ2-4
TGTGCCAGCAGCTTGGAGTCAGCTAGAAACATTCAGTACTTC
CASSLESARNIQYF
>TRBV12-3/TRBV12-4|.|.|TRBJ1-2
TGTGCCAGCACCTCCAATGTGAGGGGCTACACCTTC
CASTSNVRGYTF
>TRBV27|.|.|TRBJ2-7
TGTGCCAGCAGTTCCCTATCCACCCATTCCGAGCAGTACTTC
CASSSLSTHSEQYF
>TRBV5-1|few|.|TRBJ2-3
TGCGCCAGCAGCTTGGCGCCAGTCAGCACAGATACGCAGTATTTT
CASSLAPVSTDTQYF
>TRBV4-2|.|TRBD2|TRBJ2-1
TGTGCCAGCAGCCAAGATCGGGCTAGCGGGACCTACAATGAGCAGTTCTTC
CASSQDRASGTYNEQFF
>TRBV11-2|.|.|TRBJ1-5
TGTGCCAGCAGCTTAGGCTACAGGGAGCCCCAGCATTTT
CASSLGYREPQHF
>TRBV3-1/TRBV3-2|.|.|TRBJ2-7
TGTGCCAGCAGCCAAGAATCAGTAAGTGAGCAGTACTTC
CASSQESVSEQYF
>TRBV14|.|TRBD1|TRBJ2-7
TGTGCCAGCAGCCAAGGAAGGACAGGGGGCTCGGGAGAGCAGTACTTC
CASSQGRTGGSGEQYF